This T cell receptor (beta chain) is drawn from a study of cytomegalovirus exposure and HLA in healthy donors. CDR3 size: 11 residues. The V end was cut by 6 bases, the J end by 7 bases, with 6 bases between. CDR1 and CDR2 (germline): SEHNR, FQNEAQ (reference sequence). This clone has just a few counts. Primers: 60 Vbeta forward and 13 Jbeta reverse. Assay used: immunoSEQ multiplex PCR; TCRdb lists only in-frame clones, some missing. The table lists some 130,000 clones, 60% to 80% of them singletons. The V call is TRBV7-9, the J call TRBJ1-4; D is undetermined. Specimen: PBMCs. The clonotype comes from a female donor in good health and CMV-seronegative. CDR3 DNA: TGTGCCAGCAGTTCTATTGAAAAACTGTTTTTT. Translated, it gives CASSSIEKLFF.